The 32 T cell receptor beta chains presented below share a single source sample, sequenced in a study of T cell responses to AZD1222 COVID-19 vaccine. Some clones are missing from TCRdb's copy, which holds only in-frame ones; the method was immunoSEQ multiplex PCR. The sample includes 80,000 or so clones, 80% to 85% of them seen just once. The material sequenced was peripheral blood, taken on day 0 of AZD1222 vaccination. These receptors were collected from an adult in good health.

The J gene is TRBJ1-2, the V gene TRBV27; no definite D call. V lost 1 base, J lost 1 base, and 10 bases lay in between. Germline V gives CDR1 MNHEY, CDR2 SMNVEV (reference sequence). CDR3 length: 15 amino acids. For the CDR3, the DNA is TGTGCCAGCAGTTTATTCGGAGGGAATAACTATGGCTACACCTTC. Its translation: CASSLFGGNNYGYTF.

The V gene is TRBV7-2, the J gene TRBJ1-4, with D possibly being TRBD1 (5 bases). Looked up from germline, CDR1 is SGHTA and CDR2 is FQGNSA. The V end was cut by 1 base, the J end by 0 bases, with 15 bases between. The CDR3 is 18 residues long. Here the CDR3 reads CASSLEGRVIATNEKLFF. The CDR3 DNA sequence: TGTGCCAGCAGCTTAGAGGGCAGGGTGATTGCAACTAATGAAAAACTGTTTTTT.

The V and J genes are TRBV12-5 and TRBJ1-5; D gene ambiguous. The CDR3 has 16 amino acids. Germline V lookup: CDR1 LGHNT, CDR2 FRNRAP. Between the trimmed V and J ends, which lost 1 base and 4 bases, there was a span of 14 bases. CDR3 in DNA: TGTGCTAGTGGTTTGGGAAGATTAGGAGGAAATCAGCCCCAGCATTTT. Translation: CASGLGRLGGNQPQHF.

The J gene is TRBJ1-4, the V gene TRBV19, with D possibly TRBD1 on 5 matching bases. Trimming stripped 4 bases from V and 7 bases from J, with 10 bases between. This CDR3 is built from 13 residues. The germline gives CDR1 LNHDA, CDR2 SQIVND (reference sequence). The CDR3 loop reads CASSSQRGEKLFF. The CDR3 DNA is TGTGCCAGTAGTAGTCAGAGGGGTGAAAAACTGTTTTTT.

The chain combines TRBV5-1 with TRBJ2-5; TRBD2 is a possible D gene (6 bases). V lost 0 bases and J 6 bases, leaving 15 bases between the germline ends. The CDR3 length is 15 residues. Germline lookup yields CDR1 SGHRS and CDR2 YFSETQ. The CDR3 region is CASSLEGVGGQTQYF. In DNA form, the CDR3 reads TGCGCCAGCAGCTTGGAGGGTGTCGGGGGTCAGACCCAGTACTTC.

The chain uses TRBV15 and TRBJ2-7; D may be TRBD2 (6 bases). This CDR3 contains 15 residues. Germline CDR1 is LNHNV and CDR2 is YYDKDF (reference sequence). V was pared by 0 bases and J by 7 bases, with 16 bases between. The CDR3 spells CATSRDSGGSGEQYF. The CDR3 DNA is TGTGCCACCAGCAGAGATTCTGGGGGGTCTGGGGAGCAGTACTTC.

This clone was seen a single time. This chain connects TRBV15 to TRBJ1-5; the match to TRBD1 covers 7 bases. V was clipped by 2 bases and J by 5 bases; unmatched bases: 6. In germline, CDR1 is LNHNV, CDR2 YYDKDF (reference sequence). The length of the CDR3 is 15 residues. CDR3 nucleotide sequence: TGTGCCACCAGCAGATCCACAGGGGTCTATCAGCCCCAGCATTTT. Protein sequence: CATSRSTGVYQPQHF.

J is TRBJ2-7 and V is TRBV27, with a tentative D call TRBD1 (5 bases). Germline-derived CDR1 and CDR2 are MNHEY and SMNVEV (reference sequence). Between the trimmed V and J ends, which lost 5 bases and 6 bases, there was a span of 14 bases. The CDR3 length is 13 residues. The CDR3 sequence is CASSHQQDSEQYF. The CDR3 coding sequence is TGTGCCAGCAGTCATCAACAGGATTCCGAGCAGTACTTC.

V gene TRBV27 combines with J gene TRBJ1-2; the D gene is possibly TRBD1 (5 bases). The CDR3 covers 14 residues. Germline V CDR1 and CDR2: MNHEY, SMNVEV (reference sequence). V was clipped by 9 bases and J by 3 bases, with 17 bases between them. The CDR3 here is CASSGGRGDYGYTF. CDR3 sequence (DNA): TGTGCCAGTTCTGGGGGTCGGGGGGACTATGGCTACACCTTC.

The gene calls are TRBV9 and TRBJ2-3, with a tentative D call TRBD2 (6 bases). Trimming took off 3 bases at V and 3 bases at J, with 14 bases between the two ends. The germline V gene has CDR1 SGDLS and CDR2 YYNGEE. CDR3 length: 15 residues. The CDR3 bases are TGTGCCAGCAGCGACCGACTAGACCCTACAGATACGCAGTATTTT. This translates into CASSDRLDPTDTQYF.

The rearrangement links TRBV6-2 or TRBV6-3 to TRBJ1-2; D may be TRBD1 (5 bases). The length of the CDR3 is 11 residues. The germline V gene has CDR1 MNHEY and CDR2 SVGEGT. Trimming stripped 2 bases from V and 8 bases from J, with 6 bases between. This CDR3 reads CASSYQGGYTF. The CDR3 bases are TGTGCCAGCAGTTACCAGGGAGGCTACACCTTC.

The table lists this clone with a count of one. This chain uses TRBV10-3 with TRBJ2-5; no clear D gene. Germline loops: CDR1 ENHRY, CDR2 SYGVKD. Trimming removed 4 bases from V and 5 bases from J, with 11 bases in between. This CDR3 contains 13 residues. CDR3 residues: CAISGGLYETQYF. CDR3 bases: TGTGCCATCAGTGGAGGCCTCTACGAGACCCAGTACTTC.

The chain is built from TRBV7-2 and TRBJ2-6; 8 nucleotides match TRBD2. This CDR3 is built from 17 residues. J lost 0 bases, V lost 6 bases, and 7 bases had no gene match. Germline loops: CDR1 SGHTA, CDR2 FQGNSA. In nucleotides, the CDR3 is TGTGCCAGCAGACACGGCGGGAGGAGCTCTGGGGCCAACGTCCTGACTTTC. Translated: CASRHGGRSSGANVLTF.

CDR3 region: CASSQGGANTGELFF. The CDR3 DNA reads TGCGCCAGCAGCCAGGGAGGGGCGAACACCGGGGAGCTGTTTTTT. The chain carries TRBV4-3 and TRBJ2-2; TRBD2 matches at 7 bases. V shed 3 bases and J 0 bases; nucleotides not matched to a gene: 1. The CDR3 consists of 15 residues. The V gene's germline CDR1 is LGHNA and CDR2 YSLEER.

V gene TRBV19 combines with J gene TRBJ1-2, with a possible D match to TRBD1 (5 bases). The CDR3 contains 16 residues. V gave up 3 bases and J gave up 6 bases, with 20 bases separating them. From germline, CDR1 is LNHDA and CDR2 SQIVND (reference sequence). Here the CDR3 DNA reads TGTGCCAGTAGTATGGGGACCAGCGGACAAGTAAATGGCTACACCTTC. This sequence encodes CASSMGTSGQVNGYTF.

This clone came up a few times. The chain couples TRBV4-1 to TRBJ2-7, with 7 bases that match TRBD2. The CDR3 is 16 amino acids. With 0 bases clipped from V and 3 bases from J, the junction kept 8 bases outside the gene matches. CDR1 MGHRA and CDR2 YSYEKL come from the germline V gene. The CDR3, as DNA: TGCGCCAGCAGCCAAGATGAGGCGGGAGTAGTCTACGAGCAGTACTTC. Its protein is CASSQDEAGVVYEQYF.

This chain joins TRBV12-3 or TRBV12-4 and TRBJ2-7; the D gene is possibly TRBD1 (5 bases). The CDR3 sequence is 12 residues long. V lost 5 bases and J 7 bases, leaving 12 bases between the germline ends. CDR3 nucleotide sequence: TGTGCCAGCAGTAAGGGGCCGTTTGAGCAGTACTTC. Protein: CASSKGPFEQYF.

The genes are TRBV7-3 and TRBJ2-1, with 8 bases aligning to TRBD2. This CDR3 region has 15 residues. V shed 0 bases and J 3 bases; nucleotides not matched to a gene: 1. Germline V gene sequence: CDR1 SGHTA, CDR2 FQGTGA. CDR3 protein: CASSLTRGGYNEQFF. The CDR3 DNA reads TGTGCCAGCAGCTTAACACGGGGGGGCTACAATGAGCAGTTCTTC.

This rearrangement joins TRBV19 to TRBJ2-3; TRBD1 might be the D (5 bases). CDR1 and CDR2 from the germline V gene are LNHDA and SQIVND (reference sequence). Trimming took 7 bases from V and 2 from J, leaving 19 bases between them. The CDR3 covers 16 residues. Written as DNA, the CDR3 is TGTGCCAGTAACCGCTTCCTGGGCAGGGACACAGATACGCAGTATTTT. Translated: CASNRFLGRDTDTQYF.

V is TRBV5-6 and J is TRBJ2-7; TRBD2 matches 16 bases. The V segment lost 1 base and the J segment 1 base; nucleotides outside the gene matches: 8. CDR3 length equals 19 residues. Germline V gene data show CDR1 as SGHDT and CDR2 as YYEEEE. CDR3 nucleotides: TGTGCCAGCAGCTTGTTCCCGGGACTAGCGGGGGGGCCGTCCTACGAGCAGTACTTC. It translates to CASSLFPGLAGGPSYEQYF. Supplemented by reference TRBV5-6 and TRBJ2-7, the full variable domain reads DAGVTQSPTHLIKTRGQQVTLRCSPKSGHDTVSWYQQALGQGPQFIFQYYEEEERQRGNFPDRFSGHQFPNYSSELNVNALLLGDSALYLCASSLFPGLAGGPSYEQYFGPGTRLTVT.

The chain uses TRBV10-1 and TRBJ2-7; the match to TRBD1 covers 8 bases. The CDR3 loop spans 16 amino acids. J gave up 3 bases and V 10 bases, and 17 bases lay outside the gene matches. Germline CDR1 WNHNN, CDR2 SYGVQD (reference sequence). This CDR3 is CANISQAGTGIYEQYF. The CDR3 DNA sequence: TGCGCCAACATAAGCCAGGCCGGGACAGGCATCTACGAGCAGTACTTC.

The chain carries TRBV19 and TRBJ1-5; maybe TRBD1 (6 bases). The V and J ends lost 5 bases and 6 bases respectively, with 8 bases between them. CDR3 size: 12 residues. The germline V gene encodes CDR1 LNHDA and CDR2 SQIVND (reference sequence). The CDR3 spells CASSGGRQPQHF. CDR3 DNA: TGTGCCAGTAGTGGGGGCCGTCAGCCCCAGCATTTT.

About this clone itself: Different DNA sequences within this sample yield the same CDR3. The CDR3 DNA reads as TGTGCCAGCAGCTTACCAAATCAGCCCCAGCATTTT. Its protein product is CASSLPNQPQHF. The chain is built from TRBV5-4 and TRBJ1-5; D is unresolved. The CDR3 spans 12 residues. V lost 2 bases and J lost 4, with 4 bases in between. From germline, CDR1 is SGHNT and CDR2 YYREEE (reference sequence).

In DNA form, the CDR3 reads TGTGCCAGCAGTCCCCCCCGAGGGGAGCTGTTTTTT. Amino acid sequence: CASSPPRGELFF. The chain uses TRBV6-5 and TRBJ2-2, with D hard to call. The germline V gene encodes CDR1 MNHEY and CDR2 SVGAGI. This CDR3 is built from 12 residues. V lost 5 bases and J 8 bases, leaving 9 bases between the germline ends.

The gene calls are TRBV5-6 and TRBJ2-2; 9 nucleotides match TRBD1. The V gene end was trimmed by 4 bases and the J gene end by 5 bases; junction bases not matched to a gene: 6. CDR3 length: 15 residues. Per the germline V gene, CDR1 is SGHDT and CDR2 is YYEEEE. CDR3 protein: CASSIDRGATGELFF. CDR3 DNA sequence: TGTGCCAGCAGCATAGACAGGGGGGCAACCGGGGAGCTGTTTTTT.

This clone was seen only a few times. In DNA form, the CDR3 reads TGTGCCAGCAGTACATACAGGGTGAACACTGAAGCTTTCTTT. As protein: CASSTYRVNTEAFF. The genes are TRBV6-5 and TRBJ1-1; D may be TRBD1 (6 bases). Trimming removed 5 bases from V and 0 bases from J, with 10 bases in between. This CDR3 is 14 amino acids long. Looked up from germline, CDR1 is MNHEY and CDR2 is SVGAGI.

The rearrangement links TRBV29-1 to TRBJ2-5; TRBD1 matches 9 bases. The V gene's germline CDR1 is SQVTM and CDR2 ANQGSEA. The CDR3 sequence is 15 residues long. With 2 bases clipped from V and 7 bases from J, the junction kept 11 bases outside the gene matches. DNA for the CDR3: TGCAGCGTTGAACCCGGGACAGGGACAAGGGGGACCCAGTACTTC. Amino acid sequence: CSVEPGTGTRGTQYF.

The rearrangement joins TRBV11-2 to TRBJ2-3; 9 nucleotides line up with TRBD2. J was trimmed by 6 bases and V by 2 bases; bases with no gene match: 12. The CDR3 has 17 amino acids. Germline V lookup: CDR1 SGHAT, CDR2 FQNNGV. The CDR3 reads CASSLMARGRAVDTQYF. CDR3 sequence (DNA): TGTGCCAGCAGCTTAATGGCACGCGGGAGGGCCGTGGATACGCAGTATTTT.

This rearrangement joins TRBV4-2 to TRBJ1-2, with a tentative D call TRBD1 (5 bases). The CDR3 has 15 amino acids. V was trimmed by 3 bases and J by 3 bases, leaving 14 bases between them. Germline CDR1 and CDR2: LGHNA and YNFKEQ. CDR3 region: CASSQAREIDYGYTF. Here the CDR3 DNA reads TGTGCCAGCAGCCAGGCCAGGGAGATTGACTATGGCTACACCTTC.

The V and J genes are TRBV5-8 and TRBJ1-4; the D gene is possibly TRBD1 (5 bases). V dropped 6 bases and J dropped 0 bases, with 12 bases sitting between them. Per the germline V gene, CDR1 is SGHTS and CDR2 is YDEGEE. The CDR3 covers 15 residues. CDR3 amino acids: CASTTGDATNEKLFF. In DNA form, the CDR3 reads TGTGCCAGCACCACGGGGGATGCAACTAATGAAAAACTGTTTTTT. Full variable domain (remainder filled in from reference TRBV5-8 and TRBJ1-4): EAGVTQSPTHLIKTRGQQATLRCSPISGHTSVYWYQQALGLGLQFLLWYDEGEERNRGNFPPRFSGRQFPNYSSELNVNALELEDSALYLCASTTGDATNEKLFFGSGTQLSVL.

The chain joins TRBV29-1 to TRBJ2-5, with 7 positions matching TRBD1. The CDR3 consists of 15 residues. The germline gives CDR1 SQVTM, CDR2 ANQGSEA. The junction had 6 bases not matched to a gene; V was cut back by 1 base and J by 1 base. The CDR3 region has the DNA TGCAGCGTTGAAGGGACGAGGGGGCCCCAAGAGACCCAGTACTTC. Protein product: CSVEGTRGPQETQYF.

The J gene is TRBJ2-7, the V gene TRBV7-9; D is uncertain. The CDR3 runs to 13 residues. V was pared by 5 bases and J by 8 bases, with 16 bases between. Germline values: CDR1 SEHNR, CDR2 FQNEAQ (reference sequence). CDR3 DNA: TGTGCCAGCAGCCCCGATGAGACACTCAAGCAGTACTTC. Translating gives CASSPDETLKQYF.